This paragraph covers one T cell receptor beta chain sequence. Its cognate antigen is unknown. The germline gene is not matched at one end of the junction; a read error may be the cause. The CDR3 has 12 residues. Germline values: CDR1 SEHNR, CDR2 FQNEAQ (reference sequence). cDNA prepared by RNA extraction and subsequent reverse transcription served as the template for sequencing. Produced via immunoSEQ multiplex PCR; TCRdb's table is partial and in-frame only. This sample carries about 150,000 clones, about 51% of them seen once, and the ten largest clones take approximately 15%. Treatment here: oral pan-JAK inhibitor, 5-10 mg twice daily. Isolation of CD4+ and CD8+ T cells from PBMCs was achieved by sorting. This record comes from a study of CD8+ T cells in alopecia areata. Turning to the study itself: Tofacitinib lasted 6 to 18 months, then 6 months off drug. Findings and caveats of the study: Scalp and blood retained many expanded lesional clones during tofacitinib.

The receptor's source is a human donor with alopecia areata. The genes are TRBV7-9 and TRBJ2-7; D possibly uses TRBD1 or TRBD2 (5 bases each). The material sequenced was CD8+ T cells sorted from blood, taken at week 4, from a patient treated with tofacitinib. CDR3 nucleotides: TGTGCCAGCAGCTTCCTACCGGGCAGGGAGATCTTC. Its protein product is CASSFLPGREIF.